This T cell receptor beta chain was obtained from a study of breast tumors, draining lymph nodes, adjacent tissues. Findings and caveats of the study: Luminal-like breast cancer showed significantly greater tumor-nontumor repertoire similarity than basal-like breast cancer did. Compared with lymph nodes, tumors were less diverse; compared with nontumor tissue, more.

MiXCR, run by TCRdb on the multiplex PCR reads, gives a single entry per CDR3 protein. The sample lists 200,000 to 300,000 distinct CDR3 sequences, over 30% occurring once. The lymph nodes were axillary draining lymph nodes from breast cancer patients. This clonotype was counted many times. Its antigen is still unknown. This CDR3 has 14 residues. V was shortened by 3 bases and J by 5 bases, with 14 bases between the two germline ends. The V gene's germline CDR1 is SGHAT and CDR2 FQNNGV. The TCR was taken from a female donor with breast cancer. Some clones in this sample may be carry-over from other donors' samples. Material for sequencing was axillary lymph node tissue. The chain combines TRBV11-2 with TRBJ2-7; possible D gene TRBD2, 7 bases. Here the CDR3 reads CASSFTGGINEQYF. The CDR3, as DNA: TGTGCCAGCAGCTTTACGGGGGGCATCAACGAGCAGTACTTC.